Below, 10 T cell receptor beta chains from the same sample are listed, as sequenced in a study of T cells in women clearing cervical HPV infection. Assay: immunoSEQ multiplex PCR; the TCRdb copy retains only in-frame clones and omits some. The ten top clones account for less than 8.5%, within a sample of under 30,000 clones. The sequenced sample consisted of blood buffy coat. Receptors were obtained from a woman between 18 and 70 years old with a cervical HPV16 infection that either progressed to CIN3+ or cleared (not recorded which).

As concerns this clone: The read terminates 3 residues before the CDR3 end, so the remaining end is supplied by the germline J gene. Other DNA sequences of this sample code for an identical CDR3. The chain combines TRBV5-1 with TRBJ1-2; TRBD1 aligns across 8 bases. This CDR3 is built from 14 residues. CDR1 and CDR2 from the germline V gene are SGHRS and YFSETQ. The CDR3 DNA, read in part, is TGCGCCAGCAGTCTGTTCCCAGGGGGCTGGGGC. Translation: CASSLFPGGWG. The entire CDR3 sequence reads CASSLFPGGWGYTF.

On this clone: The CDR3 end is not reached by the read, which stops 3 residues before it; the germline J gene fills it in. This chain connects TRBV7-9 to TRBJ1-5; D is undetermined. With 0 bases removed from V and 4 bases from J, the gap between germline ends came to 7 bases. Germline CDR1 is SEHNR and CDR2 is FQNEAQ (reference sequence). The CDR3 is made up of 14 amino acids. The CDR3 reads CASSLAQANQPQHF. CDR3 bases read: TGTGCCAGCAGCTTAGCGCAGGCTAATCAGCCC.

A note on this clone: An end of the junction does not agree with germline; a read error may underlie this. The sequenced fragment ends 3 residues before the CDR3 boundary, so the rest is inferred from the germline J gene. This specimen includes other DNA sequences encoding the same CDR3. The rearrangement uses TRBV20-1 and TRBJ1-3; the D gene is possibly TRBD1 (5 bases). This CDR3 is 12 amino acids long. CDR1 is DFQATT and CDR2 is SNEGSKA in the germline V gene (reference sequence). The CDR3 DNA, read in part, is TGCAGTGCTCCCTCCGGGGGAAACACA. Translated: CSAPSGGNT. The full-length CDR3 reads as CSAPSGGNTIYF.

Notes on this clone: The read terminates 3 residues before the CDR3 end, so the remaining end is supplied by the germline J gene. The chain carries TRBV7-9 and TRBJ1-2, with unresolved D. The CDR3 runs 11 residues. The germline CDR1 and CDR2 sequences are SEHNR and FQNEAQ (reference sequence). CDR3 DNA, as far as it was read: TGTGCCAGCAGCTTTGTCACTGAC. Protein: CASSFVTD. In full, the CDR3 is CASSFVTDYTF.

Concerning this clone itself: The read terminates 3 residues before the CDR3 end, so the remaining end is supplied by the germline J gene. The rearrangement uses TRBV7-6 and TRBJ2-3; 9 bases are a match to TRBD1. The CDR3 runs to 12 residues. The germline CDR1 and CDR2 sequences are SGHVS and FNYEAQ. CDR3 bases read: TGTGCCAGCAGCTTGACAGGGGGGACG. It yields the protein CASSLTGGT. Given in full, the CDR3 is CASSLTGGTQYF.

For this clone: The CDR3 goes on 3 residues after the read ends, and that part is filled in from the germline J gene. The rearrangement links TRBV19 to TRBJ2-3; 12 bases map to TRBD2. After removal of 4 bases from V and 2 bases from J, the junction contained 19 bases not matched to a gene. CDR1 is LNHDA and CDR2 is SQIVND in the germline V gene (reference sequence). CDR3 length equals 21 residues. The part of the CDR3 DNA that was read is TGTGCCAGTAGTACGGTCCCCCAGGGGCGACTAGCGGGAGAATACACAGATACG. This encodes CASSTVPQGRLAGEYTDT. In full, the CDR3 reads CASSTVPQGRLAGEYTDTQYF.

CDR3 sequence: CAWSVRRLAGGGDTQYF. CDR3 DNA, as far as it was read: TGTGCCTGGAGTGTACGTCGGCTAGCGGGAGGAGGAGATACG. This rearrangement joins TRBV30 to TRBJ2-3; 11 positions agree with TRBD2. Sequencing ends 3 residues short of the CDR3 end; the germline J gene provides the rest. V gave up 0 bases and J gave up 5 bases; unmatched junction bases: 10. The CDR3 consists of 17 residues. The germline CDR1 and CDR2 sequences are GTSNPN and SVGIG (reference sequence).

On this clone itself: One junction end does not reproduce the germline sequence, and a read error may be involved. Read sequence stops 3 residues before the CDR3 end, and the germline J gene provides the missing end. The rearrangement uses TRBV7-6 and TRBJ2-1; possible D gene TRBD1, 6 bases. Per the germline V gene, CDR1 is SGHVS and CDR2 is FNYEAQ. The CDR3 length is 13 residues. This chain's CDR3 is CPSSFSQGSEQFF. CDR3 DNA (partial): TGTCCCAGCAGCTTCTCACAGGGAAGTGAG.

Worth noting for this clone: Read coverage stops 3 residues before the CDR3 terminus; the germline J gene supplies the remainder. This chain links TRBV18 with TRBJ2-7; 8 bases align to TRBD2. The CDR3 covers 16 residues. V trimming: 3 bases; J trimming: 3 bases; junction bases outside the gene matches: 10. The germline V gene has CDR1 KGHSH and CDR2 LQKENI. CDR3: CASSPLAGSGNYEQYF. CDR3 bases read: TGTGCCAGCTCACCCTTGGCGGGTAGCGGGAACTACGAG.

As for this clone: The read ends 3 residues early relative to the CDR3; the germline J gene fills the gap. The chain joins TRBV7-9 to TRBJ2-2, with D possibly matching TRBD1 (6 bases). Germline V gene lookup returns CDR1 SEHNR and CDR2 FQNEAQ (reference sequence). The CDR3 runs 15 residues. The CDR3 bases that were read are TGTGCCAGCAGCTCAGACAGGTCTGGGGCCAACGTG. Translated: CASSSDRSGANV. The whole CDR3 protein reads CASSSDRSGANVLFF.